Listed below are T cell receptor beta chains from one sample, sequenced in a study of cytotoxic CD8 clonotypes in ibrutinib-treated CLL. Repertoires were generated with immunoSEQ multiplex PCR, while TCRdb's copy carries only in-frame clones and drops some. The sample lists approximately 100,000 clones, 78% occurring once. Sequencing was performed on PBMCs, taken after 12 months of ibrutinib treatment. Receptors originate from a human donor with chronic lymphocytic leukemia. CDR3s include the opening cysteine and the closing phenylalanine or tryptophan. The D gene is left open where the match is weak. Some rows mark clone size as missing; the rest say once, few, many or name a class of expanded clone.

DNA | CDR3 | size | J | D | V
TGTGCCAGCAGTACCGGGACCGGGAGCTCACCCCTCCACTTT | CASSTGTGSSPLHF | . | TRBJ1-6 | . | TRBV6-5
TGCGCCAGCAGCTTGGAACGTAGCACAGATACGCAGTATTTT | CASSLERSTDTQYF | . | TRBJ2-3 | . | TRBV5-1
TGTGCCAGCACCGCAAGGACAGGGTCCTACGAGCAGTACTTC | CASTARTGSYEQYF | . | TRBJ2-7 | TRBD1 | TRBV6-1
TGTGCCAGCAGTGAAATAAGCCAGGGGGACGAGCAGTACTTC | CASSEISQGDEQYF | . | TRBJ2-7 | TRBD1 | TRBV2
TGTGCCAGCAGCGTAACTAGCGGGGGTCCCGGGGAGCTGTTTTTT | CASSVTSGGPGELFF | few | TRBJ2-2 | TRBD2 | TRBV9
TGTGCCAGCAGCTCTGGCGGGGGCGCCTATGGCTACACCTTC | CASSSGGGAYGYTF | . | TRBJ1-2 | . | TRBV5-5
TGTGCCAGCAGCTTAGGAGGGGATAGGCGCAATGAGCAGTTCTTC | CASSLGGDRRNEQFF | . | TRBJ2-1 | . | TRBV7-3
TGTGCCAGCAGTTTATATTCAGGGGGCGCGGGCACAGATACGCAGTATTTT | CASSLYSGGAGTDTQYF | . | TRBJ2-3 | TRBD1 | TRBV28
TGTGCCAGCAGCTTACCCATGGGCGAGCAGTACTTC | CASSLPMGEQYF | . | TRBJ2-7 | . | TRBV11-1
TGTGCCAGCAGCGCGGAAACCGGTCGAGGGAACTATGGCTACACCTTC | CASSAETGRGNYGYTF | . | TRBJ1-2 | . | TRBV9
TGTGCCTGGACCATCGACAGTGGGAATTCACCCCTCCACTTT | CAWTIDSGNSPLHF | . | TRBJ1-6 | . | TRBV30
TGTGCCAGCAGCTTGGGGACAGGGAGTACCGAGCAGTACTTC | CASSLGTGSTEQYF | few | TRBJ2-7 | TRBD1 | TRBV7-2
TGTGCCAGCAGTTACTCTCCGGGACAGGGAGTTCTGGGCTACACCTTC | CASSYSPGQGVLGYTF | . | TRBJ1-2 | TRBD1 | TRBV6-5
TGTGCCAGCAGCCCACAGGGATTGGGGGGAAACACCATATATTTT | CASSPQGLGGNTIYF | . | TRBJ1-3 | . | TRBV5-6
TGTGCCAGCAGTTACTCGTCCCAACCCAACACTGAAGCTTTCTTT | CASSYSSQPNTEAFF | . | TRBJ1-1 | . | TRBV6-5
TGTGCCAGCAGCTTGGGACAGCTCGCCGGGTCCTACGAGCAGTACTTC | CASSLGQLAGSYEQYF | . | TRBJ2-7 | . | TRBV5-6
TGCGCCAGCAGCCAAGAGGAGGACAGTTACAATGAGCAGTTCTTC | CASSQEEDSYNEQFF | . | TRBJ2-1 | . | TRBV4-3
TGTGCCAGCAGCTTAGATCCCGGACTAGCGGGGGGGTCCGAGCAGTACTTC | CASSLDPGLAGGSEQYF | . | TRBJ2-7 | TRBD2 | TRBV13
TGTGCCAGCAGTGATATCGGGGAGCTGTTTTTT | CASSDIGELFF | . | TRBJ2-2 | . | TRBV2
TGTGCCAGCTCTCGCGGACTAGCGGGGGGTAGCAACCAGGAGACCCAGTACTTC | CASSRGLAGGSNQETQYF | . | TRBJ2-5 | TRBD2 | TRBV18
TGCGCCAGCAGCCAAGATTCGGGGGTGACTGAAGCTTTCTTT | CASSQDSGVTEAFF | . | TRBJ1-1 | . | TRBV4-1
TGTGCCAGCAGCTTAATCCCGGGTGCAGGGGCCTACGAGCAGTACTTC | CASSLIPGAGAYEQYF | . | TRBJ2-7 | . | TRBV7-9
TGTGCCAGCAGCCAATTACTAGCGGGGGGGGTTGAGCAGTTCTTC | CASSQLLAGGVEQFF | once | TRBJ2-1 | TRBD2 | TRBV4-2
TGTGCCAGCCGGATTAGCAATGAGCGGGTGGTCTCCTACGAGCAGTACTTC | CASRISNERVVSYEQYF | . | TRBJ2-7 | . | TRBV27
TGTGCCAGCAGCTTCTTAGCAGGGGGTGACACAGATACGCAGTATTTT | CASSFLAGGDTDTQYF | . | TRBJ2-3 | TRBD1 | TRBV7-9
TGTGCCAGCAGGGAGGCGGGGGGAGAAGCTTTCTTT | CASREAGGEAFF | few | TRBJ1-1 | . | TRBV6-1